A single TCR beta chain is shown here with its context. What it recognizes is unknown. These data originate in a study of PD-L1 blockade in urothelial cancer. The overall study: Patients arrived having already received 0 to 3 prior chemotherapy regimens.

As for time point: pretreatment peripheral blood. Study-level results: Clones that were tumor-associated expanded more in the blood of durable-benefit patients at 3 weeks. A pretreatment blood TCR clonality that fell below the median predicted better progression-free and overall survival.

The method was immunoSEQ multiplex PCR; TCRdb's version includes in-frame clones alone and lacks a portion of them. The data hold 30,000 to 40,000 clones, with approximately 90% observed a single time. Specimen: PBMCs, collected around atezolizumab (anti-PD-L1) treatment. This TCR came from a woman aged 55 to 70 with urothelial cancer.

CDR3 sequence: CASSLVRAVSGSSYEQYF. CDR3 DNA: TGTGCCAGCAGCTTAGTTAGGGCGGTTAGCGGGAGTTCCTACGAGCAGTACTTC. The chain employs TRBV7-6 and TRBJ2-7, with 9 bases lining up with TRBD2. Per the germline V gene, CDR1 is SGHVS and CDR2 is FNYEAQ. V gave up 1 base and J gave up 1 base; unmatched junction bases: 11. CDR3 length: 18 residues.